The 13 T cell receptor beta chains listed next were all sequenced from one sample in a study of CD8 T cells in Susac syndrome. With random hexamers, 0.5 to 1 ug RNA was reverse transcribed. TCRdb passed the immunoSEQ multiplex PCR reads through MiXCR, listing each CDR3 protein once. Of approximately 180,000 distinct CDR3 sequences listed, 91% are singletons. Sample: CD4+ T cells from PBMCs. The receptors derive from a human donor with Susac syndrome.

CDR3 in amino acids: CASSLSPGGDEQFF. CDR3 sequence (DNA): TGCGCCAGCAGCTTGTCTCCAGGGGGCGATGAGCAGTTCTTC. The V and J genes are TRBV5-1 and TRBJ2-1, with 8 bases that match TRBD1. The junction had 5 bases not matched to a gene; V was cut back by 1 base and J by 8 bases. The germline V gene encodes CDR1 SGHRS and CDR2 YFSETQ. This CDR3 is built from 14 residues.

The V gene is TRBV7-8, the J gene TRBJ1-6; maybe TRBD1 (5 bases). Germline V gives CDR1 SGHVS, CDR2 FQNEAQ. The CDR3 has 14 amino acids. Trimming stripped 3 bases from V and 8 bases from J, with 11 bases between. The CDR3 DNA reads TGTGCCAGCAGCTTGGCGGGGCTTGATTCACCCCTCCACTTT. This codes for CASSLAGLDSPLHF.

The chain recombines TRBV5-1 with TRBJ1-1; 10 positions agree with TRBD1. The CDR3 is made up of 13 amino acids. Per the germline V gene, CDR1 is SGHRS and CDR2 is YFSETQ. V lost 7 bases and J lost 11; bases outside the gene matches: 11. CDR3 loop: CASHTPGQGTAFF. The CDR3 DNA sequence: TGCGCCAGCCATACGCCGGGACAGGGGACCGCTTTCTTT. The full variable domain, completed using reference TRBV5-1 and TRBJ1-1, is KAGVTQTPRYLIKTRGQQVTLSCSPISGHRSVSWYQQTPGQGLQFLFEYFSETQRNKGNFPGRFSGRQFSNSRSEMNVSTLELGDSALYLCASHTPGQGTAFFGQGTRLTVV.

The chain joins TRBV28 to TRBJ2-6, with D perhaps matching TRBD1 (6 bases). Trimming left V 5 bases short and J 0 bases short, with 17 bases between. There are 18 residues in the CDR3. CDR1 and CDR2 (germline): MDHEN, SYDVKM. The CDR3 DNA reads as TGTGCCAGCAGTCCCCGGCAGGGGCGAAGCTCTGGGGCCAACGTCCTGACTTTC. This gives the protein CASSPRQGRSSGANVLTF.

The chain links TRBV7-9 to TRBJ2-7; D is possibly TRBD1 (5 bases). The V end lost 5 bases, the J end lost 6 bases, and 8 bases lay between the germline ends. Germline V gene data show CDR1 as SEHNR and CDR2 as FQNEAQ (reference sequence). The CDR3 sequence is 11 residues long. The CDR3: CASSPGFEQYF. The CDR3 DNA sequence: TGTGCCAGCAGCCCAGGGTTCGAGCAGTACTTC.

The CDR3 here is CASSEQGQLNTEAFF. As DNA, the CDR3 is TGTGCCAGCAGTGAACAGGGACAATTAAACACTGAAGCTTTCTTT. The chain combines TRBV2 with TRBJ1-1, with a possible D match to TRBD1 (6 bases). Germline CDR1 SNHLY, CDR2 FYNNEI. Between the trimmed V and J ends, which lost 2 bases and 2 bases, there was a span of 12 bases. CDR3 size: 15 residues.

This sequence joins TRBV27 and TRBJ1-4; D remains unclear. CDR3 length: 14 residues. CDR1 MNHEY and CDR2 SMNVEV come from the germline V gene (reference sequence). Trimming shortened V by 6 bases and J by 3 bases, and 11 bases separated the two germline ends. CDR3 nucleotide sequence: TGTGCCAGCAGCCGAATTGGGGCTAATGAAAAACTGTTTTTT. This codes for CASSRIGANEKLFF.

The chain is built from TRBV6-6 and TRBJ2-1; D is possibly TRBD1 (5 bases). The CDR3 runs to 15 residues. In germline, CDR1 is MNHNY, CDR2 SVGAGI (reference sequence). Trimming took 11 bases from V and 1 from J, leaving 18 bases between them. CDR3 nucleotides: TGTGCCCTGGGGCCGGCGCGCTATTCCTACAATGAGCAGTTCTTC. Amino acid sequence: CALGPARYSYNEQFF.

CDR3 DNA: TGTGCCATCAGTGAGTCCTCCGGACAGGGGGCGAAGACAGATACGCAGTATTTT. Translated, it gives CAISESSGQGAKTDTQYF. The V gene is TRBV10-3, the J gene TRBJ2-3; 11 positions agree with TRBD1. Germline-derived CDR1 and CDR2 are ENHRY and SYGVKD. The CDR3 sequence is 18 residues long. V shed 0 bases, J shed 3 bases, and the junction held 8 bases outside the gene matches.

This chain links TRBV30 with TRBJ2-3; D gene ambiguous. Germline assignment: CDR1 GTSNPN and CDR2 SVGIG (reference sequence). V lost 4 bases to trimming and J lost 4 bases, with 9 bases between them. This CDR3 is built from 12 residues. In DNA, the CDR3 is TGTGCCTGGACTCTTAGAGCAGATACGCAGTATTTT. It specifies CAWTLRADTQYF.

This rearrangement joins TRBV2 to TRBJ2-1; 9 bases are a match to TRBD2. The CDR3 runs 14 residues. After removal of 11 bases from V and 4 bases from J, the junction contained 9 bases not matched to a gene. Germline CDR1 and CDR2: SNHLY and FYNNEI. The CDR3 DNA sequence: TGTGCCTTTCAGACTAGCGGATTATACAATGAGCAGTTCTTC. Its protein is CAFQTSGLYNEQFF.

This sequence joins TRBV29-1 and TRBJ2-7; D remains unclear. Germline CDR1 reads SQVTM; CDR2 reads ANQGSEA. The length of the CDR3 is 15 residues. The V end lost 5 bases, the J end lost 5 bases, and 22 bases lay between the germline ends. For the CDR3, the DNA is TGCAGCGTTTCATCCGGGCCACTCACCATCCACGAGCAGTACTTC. It specifies CSVSSGPLTIHEQYF.

The rearrangement links TRBV7-2 to TRBJ2-5; 9 nucleotides align to TRBD2. V shed 2 bases and J 2 bases; nucleotides not matched to a gene: 12. CDR1 SGHTA and CDR2 FQGNSA come from the germline V gene. The CDR3 is 18 residues long. The CDR3, as DNA: TGTGCCAGCAGCTTAATTAGACTAGCGGCGATCTTTCAAGAGACCCAGTACTTC. It is translated as CASSLIRLAAIFQETQYF. Full variable domain (missing parts from reference TRBV7-2 and TRBJ2-5): GAGVSQSPSNKVTEKGKDVELRCDPISGHTALYWYRQSLGQGLEFLIYFQGNSAPDKSGLPSDRFSAERTGGSVSTLTIQRTQQEDSAVYLCASSLIRLAAIFQETQYFGPGTRLLVL.